This is a list of T cell receptor beta chains from one sample in a study of blood T cells in healthy people across ages. TCRdb ran MiXCR on the 5' RACE reads and lists one entry per CDR3 protein. In the table there are about 940,000 distinct CDR3 sequences, roughly 48% of which are singletons. Sample: blood. The receptors stem from a man younger than 45 in good health. The CDR3 runs from the conserved cysteine through the conserved F or W. The D gene is left open where the match is weak. Only part of the rows carry a size: once, few, many, or a class if the clone is expanded.

v_gene	j_gene	abundance	d_gene	CDR3nt	CDR3aa
TRBV5-1	TRBJ1-5	.	.	TGCGCCAGCAGCTTGGATTTCACGGACGAAGCCCAGCATTTT	CASSLDFTDEAQHF
TRBV5-1	TRBJ1-2	few	.	TGCGCCACCTCCGGGTTGGGCTACACCTTC	CATSGLGYTF
TRBV2	TRBJ2-7	few	TRBD1	TGTGCCAGCAGCACTGGACAGGGGGACTACGAGCAGTACTTC	CASSTGQGDYEQYF
TRBV25-1	TRBJ2-1	few	.	TGTGCCAGCAGTGAATTCAAGGGGGGGCACAACAATGAGCAGTTCTTC	CASSEFKGGHNNEQFF
TRBV7-9	TRBJ2-3	.	TRBD2	TGTGCCAGCAGCTCCCAGCGGGGGCTAACAGATACGCAGTATTTT	CASSSQRGLTDTQYF
TRBV15	TRBJ2-1	.	TRBD1	TGTGCCACCAGCAGTTACGACAGGGGTCCTTACAATGAGCAGTTCTTC	CATSSYDRGPYNEQFF
TRBV29-1	TRBJ1-5	few	.	TGCAGCGTGAAAGGGGCAGGTAGTCAGCCCCAGCATTTT	CSVKGAGSQPQHF
TRBV9	TRBJ2-3	.	.	TGTGCCAGCAGCGTAGGTAACCTAGGCACAGATACGCAGTATTTT	CASSVGNLGTDTQYF
TRBV3-1	TRBJ2-5	many	.	TGTGCCAGCAGCCAAGATCTAGAGACCCAGTACTTC	CASSQDLETQYF
TRBV4-1	TRBJ2-1	many	.	TGCGCCAGCAGCCTCAAGGGGGACTCCTACAATGAGCAGTTCTTC	CASSLKGDSYNEQFF
TRBV18	TRBJ2-5	.	TRBD2	TGTGCCAGCTCACCGGGACTAGCTACGGAGACCCAGTACTTC	CASSPGLATETQYF
TRBV10-3	TRBJ2-7	.	.	TGTGCCATCAGTGGGGGAATGAGGGTCAACGGCTACGAGCAGTACTTC	CAISGGMRVNGYEQYF
TRBV29-1	TRBJ1-2	.	TRBD1	TGCAGCGTTGATCCACAGGGGGAGAATGGCTACACCTTC	CSVDPQGENGYTF
TRBV7-9	TRBJ1-1	.	.	TGTGCCAGCAGTTTTGGACCAGGGACTGAAGCTTTCTTT	CASSFGPGTEAFF
TRBV3-1	TRBJ2-7	few	.	TGTGCCAGCAGCCAAGAAAGCCTAGCTAACGGGCTCGGCGAGCAGTACTTC	CASSQESLANGLGEQYF
TRBV21-1	TRBJ1-2	.	.	TGTGCCAGCAGCCTCAAACGTTCCAGCTACTATGGCTACACCTTC	CASSLKRSSYYGYTF
TRBV6-6	TRBJ2-7	once	.	TGTGCCACGAAACAGGGGGGGGATCCCTACGAGCAGTACTTC	CATKQGGDPYEQYF
TRBV4-1	TRBJ2-5	.	.	TGCGCCAGCAGCCACGGGCTGAAAGAGACCCAGTACTTC	CASSHGLKETQYF
TRBV5-1	TRBJ1-1	few	TRBD1	TGCGCCAGCAGCTTGTCGGGCGTTGGGACAGGGGGCTCTGAAGCTTTCTTT	CASSLSGVGTGGSEAFF
TRBV4-3	TRBJ2-7	.	.	TGCGCCAGCAGCCAAGGGATCGGGCTGGGCGACCGGGAGCAGTACTTC	CASSQGIGLGDREQYF
TRBV5-1	TRBJ2-7	.	.	TGCGCCAGCAGCTTGCCCTCCGCGGGTCGAGCGTACGAGCAGTACTTC	CASSLPSAGRAYEQYF